This T cell receptor (beta chain) was retrieved from a study of metastatic and nonmetastatic thyroid tumors. Many counts were recorded for this clone. Germline V CDR1 and CDR2: SGHVS, FNYEAQ. The CDR3 runs to 16 residues. V shed 1 base and J shed 3 bases, with 16 bases lying between them. Every patient underwent thyroid surgery untreated. MiXCR was used by TCRdb to re-call the PCR reads. The sample has over 70,000 clones, 18% seen once; the top ten hold roughly 13%. What was sequenced was blood. This sequence joins TRBV7-6 and TRBJ2-7; possibly TRBD2 for D (5 bases). This clonotype was obtained from a female donor with papillary thyroid cancer or a benign thyroid nodule (not recorded which). Some clones in this sample may be carry-over from other donors' samples. The CDR3 coding sequence is TGTGCCAGCAGCTTAGTCGCGGCTAGCCGATTCTACGAGCAGTACTTC. Its translation: CASSLVAASRFYEQYF.